Each of the 16 T cell receptor beta chains below was sequenced from the same sample in a study of siplizumab effects on memory and regulatory T cells. Libraries were prepared by immunoSEQ multiplex PCR; TCRdb keeps only in-frame clonotypes and omits some of them. The profile shows some 120,000 clones, 93% of them singletons. The sequencing input was non-Treg CD4+ T cells sorted from blood. These TCRs come from a human donor in good health.

The chain combines TRBV7-3 with TRBJ1-1, with TRBD1 identical over 7 bases. V shed 5 bases and J 1 base; nucleotides not matched to a gene: 1. The CDR3 runs 13 residues. The V gene's germline CDR1 is SGHTA and CDR2 FQGTGA. CDR3 nucleotide sequence: TGTGCCAGCAGCCGGGACAGGAACACTGAAGCTTTCTTT. Translating gives CASSRDRNTEAFF.

This clone was picked up a small number of times. The rearrangement uses TRBV27 and TRBJ1-5; D possibly corresponds to TRBD1 (5 bases). V was cut by 3 bases and J by 5 bases, with 8 bases left in between. Germline V gives CDR1 MNHEY, CDR2 SMNVEV (reference sequence). This CDR3 has 13 amino acids. CDR3 nucleotides: TGTGCCAGCAGTTTCGCGGGGGATCAGCCCCAGCATTTT. Residues: CASSFAGDQPQHF.

The chain is built from TRBV9 and TRBJ2-3; D gene ambiguous. V dropped 0 bases and J dropped 4 bases, with 9 bases sitting between them. CDR1 and CDR2 (germline): SGDLS, YYNGEE. This CDR3 has 14 residues. CDR3 bases: TGTGCCAGCAGCGTAGGACCCCGGGCAGATACGCAGTATTTT. Protein sequence: CASSVGPRADTQYF.

This clone was counted a few times. V usage is TRBV9 and J usage is TRBJ1-2; D might be TRBD1 (5 bases). Germline lookup yields CDR1 SGDLS and CDR2 YYNGEE. Deletions cut 0 bases from V and 4 bases from J, with 7 bases between. The CDR3 sequence is 13 residues long. CDR3 in DNA: TGTGCCAGCAGCGTAGAAGGGGTCTATGGCTACACCTTC. Protein product: CASSVEGVYGYTF.

The chain is built from TRBV2 and TRBJ2-5; a possible D gene is TRBD2 (5 bases). Germline V gene lookup returns CDR1 SNHLY and CDR2 FYNNEI. This CDR3 has 13 residues. Trimming cost V 4 bases and J 5 bases, with 11 bases left between them. The CDR3 protein is CASSGGSLETQYF. CDR3 sequence (DNA): TGTGCCAGCAGTGGAGGGTCTTTGGAGACCCAGTACTTC.

This chain links TRBV19 with TRBJ1-6; D is possibly TRBD1 (6 bases). Trimming removed 5 bases from V and 7 bases from J, with 6 bases in between. The CDR3 consists of 12 residues. Germline V gene lookup returns CDR1 LNHDA and CDR2 SQIVND (reference sequence). CDR3 DNA: TGTGCCAGTAGTGACAGGAATTCACCCCTCCACTTT. Residues: CASSDRNSPLHF.

CDR3 region: CASSWPGTVGSTDTQYF. CDR3 DNA: TGTGCCAGCAGCTGGCCCGGGACGGTTGGTAGCACAGATACGCAGTATTTT. The genes are TRBV7-9 and TRBJ2-3; the D gene could be TRBD1 or TRBD2 (5 bases each). Germline loops: CDR1 SEHNR, CDR2 FQNEAQ (reference sequence). V was trimmed by 4 bases and J by 0 bases, leaving 17 bases between them. The CDR3 loop spans 17 amino acids.

This clone has just one count. The chain employs TRBV30 and TRBJ1-4; no clear D gene. Germline CDR1 is GTSNPN and CDR2 is SVGIG (reference sequence). Trimming left V 2 bases short and J 7 bases short, with 20 bases between. There are 16 residues in the CDR3. CDR3 sequence reads: CAWSQPIRAAGEKLFF. As DNA, the CDR3 is TGTGCCTGGAGTCAACCCATTAGGGCCGCGGGTGAAAAACTGTTTTTT.

The rearrangement links TRBV15 to TRBJ1-2, with D possibly being TRBD1 (5 bases). CDR1 and CDR2 (germline): LNHNV, YYDKDF (reference sequence). The CDR3 has 13 amino acids. V lost 6 bases to trimming and J lost 4 bases, with 12 bases between them. Here the CDR3 reads CATSRGGSYGYTF. In DNA, the CDR3 is TGTGCCACCAGTAGGGGCGGGAGCTATGGCTACACCTTC.

The chain has TRBV6-1 and TRBJ2-1; D ambiguous. This CDR3 has 13 residues. Germline V gene lookup returns CDR1 MNHNS and CDR2 SASEGT. Trimming removed 9 bases at V and 3 bases at J, with 12 bases between. CDR3 in amino acids: CASIPADYNEQFF. The CDR3 DNA reads TGTGCCAGTATCCCGGCGGACTACAATGAGCAGTTCTTC.

J is TRBJ1-1 and V is TRBV27; TRBD1 is a possible D gene (5 bases). Looked up from germline, CDR1 is MNHEY and CDR2 is SMNVEV (reference sequence). The CDR3 extends over 12 amino acids. Trimming pared 6 bases from V and 8 bases from J, leaving 13 bases between. The CDR3 is CASRSVRDEAFF. The CDR3 DNA follows: TGTGCCAGCAGGTCCGTCAGGGACGAAGCTTTCTTT.

The V and J genes are TRBV7-9 and TRBJ1-1, with D hard to call. CDR3 length: 13 residues. The V end lost 1 base, the J end lost 4 bases, and 7 bases lay between the germline ends. Germline V CDR1 and CDR2: SEHNR, FQNEAQ (reference sequence). The CDR3 DNA follows: TGTGCCAGCAGCTTAGAGGGAGCCACTGAAGCTTTCTTT. Translated: CASSLEGATEAFF.

The rearrangement joins TRBV18 to TRBJ2-3; TRBD1 or TRBD2 may be the D gene (6 bases each). The CDR3 covers 15 residues. From germline, CDR1 is KGHSH and CDR2 LQKENI. V dropped 3 bases and J dropped 3 bases, with 13 bases sitting between them. The CDR3 DNA follows: TGTGCCAGCTCACCGCGGGACATAGCTACAGATACGCAGTATTTT. Its protein is CASSPRDIATDTQYF.

The chain uses TRBV5-4 and TRBJ2-3; 9 bases align to TRBD2. Germline V gene sequence: CDR1 SGHNT, CDR2 YYREEE (reference sequence). Trimming removed 4 bases from V and 3 bases from J; junction bases left unmatched: 18. The CDR3 contains 19 residues. CDR3 loop: CASSRAAGGPFPLTDTQYF. The CDR3 region has the DNA TGTGCCAGCAGCCGGGCGGCGGGGGGGCCCTTTCCTCTAACAGATACGCAGTATTTT.

V gene TRBV28 combines with J gene TRBJ1-2; no definite D call. Trimming shortened V by 5 bases and J by 3 bases, and 16 bases separated the two germline ends. This CDR3 has 15 amino acids. CDR1 is MDHEN and CDR2 is SYDVKM in the germline V gene. The CDR3 DNA is TGTGCCAGCAGTAGGAGCGGGCTCGGTGACTATGGCTACACCTTC. The encoded protein is CASSRSGLGDYGYTF.

A few counts support this clone. Here the CDR3 reads CASSYSSPGQGYGYTF. CDR3 bases: TGTGCCAGCAGTTACTCGAGTCCGGGACAGGGCTATGGCTACACCTTC. The rearrangement joins TRBV6-6 to TRBJ1-2; TRBD1 aligns across 9 bases. The germline gives CDR1 MNHNY, CDR2 SVGAGI (reference sequence). V lost 0 bases, J lost 4 bases, and 6 bases stayed unmatched. The CDR3 sequence is 16 residues long.